These 19 T cell receptor beta chains were all obtained from the same sample, sequenced in a study of T cell repertoires in cytomegalovirus infection. MiXCR, run by TCRdb on the reads, gives a single entry per CDR3 protein. The sample includes about 180,000 distinct CDR3 sequences, about 15% of them seen just once. Sequenced input: CD8+ T cells from PBMCs. These receptors were obtained from a human donor in good health (CMV status not recorded). Some clones in this sample may be carry-over from other donors' samples.

This clonotype was recorded at least ten times. The chain employs TRBV4-1 and TRBJ1-1; D is possibly TRBD1 (5 bases). Trimming took 3 bases from V and 2 from J, leaving 10 bases between them. This CDR3 is built from 14 residues. The germline CDR1 and CDR2 sequences are MGHRA and YSYEKL. The CDR3 region is CASSHLRGNTEAFF. The CDR3 DNA reads TGCGCCAGCAGCCACCTTAGGGGCAACACTGAAGCTTTCTTT.

The genes are TRBV7-9 and TRBJ1-3; no definite D call. The length of the CDR3 is 15 residues. Germline V gives CDR1 SEHNR, CDR2 FQNEAQ (reference sequence). V gave up 5 bases and J gave up 3 bases, with 14 bases separating them. CDR3 nucleotides: TGTGCCAGCAGCGCTCCGGGAGAACATGGAAACACCATATATTTT. Its translation: CASSAPGEHGNTIYF.

In this sample, this clonotype turned up a few times. The gene calls are TRBV7-2 and TRBJ1-2; D is unresolved. V was clipped by 2 bases and J by 4 bases, with 17 bases between them. The CDR3 contains 16 residues. From germline, CDR1 is SGHTA and CDR2 FQGNSA. In nucleotides, the CDR3 is TGTGCCAGCAGCTTACCTGAGGAGTCCGTAAGCTATGGCTACACCTTC. Translating gives CASSLPEESVSYGYTF.

This clonotype was found a few times. The J gene is TRBJ1-2, the V gene TRBV3-1; D call uncertain. This CDR3 comprises 16 residues. Trimming shortened V by 6 bases and J by 1 base, and 18 bases separated the two germline ends. Germline lookup yields CDR1 LGHDT and CDR2 YNNKEL (reference sequence). The CDR3 sequence is CASSPSSGADNYGYTF. DNA for the CDR3: TGTGCCAGCAGTCCTTCCTCGGGAGCCGATAACTATGGCTACACCTTC.

This clonotype was seen a few times. This sequence joins TRBV12-3 or TRBV12-4 and TRBJ1-5; 8 bases fit TRBD1. The CDR3 loop spans 19 amino acids. V trimming: 4 bases; J trimming: 0 bases; junction bases outside the gene matches: 14. CDR3 residues: CASSSLKDRERPSNQPQHF. CDR3 sequence (DNA): TGTGCCAGCAGTTCCCTTAAGGACAGGGAAAGACCTAGCAATCAGCCCCAGCATTTT.

This chain uses TRBV25-1 with TRBJ2-7; no clear D gene. Trimming took 1 base from V and 4 from J, leaving 14 bases between them. Germline V gene lookup returns CDR1 MGHDK and CDR2 SYGVNS. The CDR3 sequence is 15 residues long. CDR3 region: CASSEWEKVSYEQYF. CDR3 nucleotides: TGTGCCAGCAGTGAATGGGAAAAGGTCTCATACGAGCAGTACTTC.

This clonotype turned up a few times. This rearrangement joins TRBV7-6 to TRBJ1-2; TRBD1 matches 8 bases. V shed 3 bases, J shed 5 bases, and the junction held 5 bases outside the gene matches. Germline values: CDR1 SGHVS, CDR2 FNYEAQ. This CDR3 spans 14 amino acids. As DNA, the CDR3 is TGTGCCAGCAGCTTGGCAGACAGGGGTTATGGCTACACCTTC. It specifies CASSLADRGYGYTF.

This chain links TRBV4-2 with TRBJ1-6; D gene ambiguous. There are 18 residues in the CDR3. CDR1 is LGHNA and CDR2 is YNFKEQ in the germline V gene. Trimming pared 0 bases from V and 0 bases from J, leaving 12 bases between. CDR3 sequence: CASSQDRAASSYNSPLHF. The CDR3, as DNA: TGTGCCAGCAGCCAAGATCGGGCCGCGAGCTCCTATAATTCACCCCTCCACTTT.

In DNA, the CDR3 is TGTGCCAGCAGCCCGGACGGTGTGGGTAACACTGAAGCTTTCTTT. It codes for CASSPDGVGNTEAFF. This chain connects TRBV7-9 to TRBJ1-1; D is ambiguous. Germline V gives CDR1 SEHNR, CDR2 FQNEAQ (reference sequence). CDR3 length: 15 amino acids. V gave up 5 bases and J gave up 2 bases, with 15 bases separating them. The complete variable domain, with remaining parts taken from reference TRBV7-9 and TRBJ1-1, reads DTGVSQNPRHKITKRGQNVTFRCDPISEHNRLYWYRQTLGQGPEFLTYFQNEAQLEKSRLLSDRFSAERPKGSFSTLEIQRTEQGDSAMYLCASSPDGVGNTEAFFGQGTRLTVV.

The table lists this clonotype with a few counts. The chain has TRBV6-5 and TRBJ2-5, with D maybe TRBD1 (5 bases). Germline CDR1 and CDR2: MNHEY and SVGAGI. Trimming left V 4 bases short and J 5 bases short, with 17 bases between. CDR3 size: 15 residues. CDR3 in DNA: TGTGCCAGCAGTTCCTATCAGGGTTTTGGCGAGACCCAGTACTTC. Its protein is CASSSYQGFGETQYF.

This clonotype came up a few times. The J gene is TRBJ2-1, the V gene TRBV7-9, with 15 positions matching TRBD2. The trim removed 4 bases at V and 4 bases at J, leaving 8 bases unmatched. Germline V gene lookup returns CDR1 SEHNR and CDR2 FQNEAQ (reference sequence). The CDR3 runs to 18 residues. The CDR3 DNA follows: TGTGCCAGCAGCTATCGGACTAGCGGGGGGGCGGTTTACAATGAGCAGTTCTTC. It codes for CASSYRTSGGAVYNEQFF.

This clonotype was seen only a few times. The chain is built from TRBV20-1 and TRBJ2-1, with 10 bases fitting TRBD2. The germline V gene encodes CDR1 DFQATT and CDR2 SNEGSKA (reference sequence). The CDR3 spans 15 residues. J gave up 4 bases and V 1 base, and 4 bases lay outside the gene matches. CDR3 sequence: CSARVAGGLYNEQFF. The CDR3 DNA is TGCAGTGCTAGAGTAGCGGGGGGCCTTTACAATGAGCAGTTCTTC.

This clonotype has just a few counts. The rearrangement links TRBV20-1 to TRBJ2-3; D gene unclear. CDR3 length: 15 amino acids. The germline V gene has CDR1 DFQATT and CDR2 SNEGSKA (reference sequence). Trimming removed 6 bases at V and 7 bases at J, with 23 bases between. In DNA, the CDR3 is TGCAGTGCCCGAAGCTCGGTGGGGATACCATATACGCAGTATTTT. Amino acids: CSARSSVGIPYTQYF.

This chain connects TRBV9 to TRBJ2-2; 8 positions agree with TRBD1. The CDR3 has 18 residues. Per the germline V gene, CDR1 is SGDLS and CDR2 is YYNGEE. Losses at the gene ends were 0 bases for V and 4 bases for J; bases not matched to a gene: 11. CDR3 amino acids: CASSVDFPGQVITGELFF. As DNA, the CDR3 is TGTGCCAGCAGCGTAGATTTTCCGGGACAGGTGATCACCGGGGAGCTGTTTTTT.

There are a few counts of this clonotype. This chain uses TRBV6-5 with TRBJ1-2, with 10 bases that match TRBD1. There are 15 residues in the CDR3. The V gene end was trimmed by 5 bases and the J gene end by 8 bases; junction bases not matched to a gene: 11. Germline V gene data show CDR1 as MNHEY and CDR2 as SVGAGI. Here the CDR3 reads CASSPRLGTGDGYTF. The CDR3, as DNA: TGTGCCAGCAGTCCTCGTTTGGGGACAGGGGACGGCTACACCTTC.

This clonotype was seen more than once but under ten times. This sequence joins TRBV27 and TRBJ2-3; D is uncertain. The V and J ends lost 1 base and 2 bases respectively, with 4 bases between them. CDR3 length: 13 residues. Per the germline V gene, CDR1 is MNHEY and CDR2 is SMNVEV (reference sequence). The CDR3 coding sequence is TGTGCCAGCAGTTTATACGCCACAGATACGCAGTATTTT. This gives the protein CASSLYATDTQYF.

This clonotype occurred a few times. V gene TRBV11-2 combines with J gene TRBJ2-1; 12 bases map to TRBD2. Germline V lookup: CDR1 SGHAT, CDR2 FQNNGV. This CDR3 is 16 amino acids long. V dropped 5 bases and J dropped 7; count of bases not matched to a gene: 9. The CDR3 sequence: CASSAGTSGLSNEQFF. In nucleotides, the CDR3 is TGTGCCAGCAGCGCCGGGACTAGCGGGCTTTCTAATGAGCAGTTCTTC.

The V gene is TRBV7-2, the J gene TRBJ2-3; TRBD2 agrees at 7 bases. The CDR3 extends over 15 amino acids. The germline V gene encodes CDR1 SGHTA and CDR2 FQGNSA. V lost 2 bases, J lost 0 bases, and 2 bases stayed unmatched. The CDR3 protein is CASSLYSGSTDTQYF. The DNA for the CDR3 is TGTGCCAGCAGCTTATATAGCGGGAGCACAGATACGCAGTATTTT.

This clonotype has just a few counts. V usage is TRBV6-2 or TRBV6-3 and J usage is TRBJ2-7; D is uncertain. This CDR3 spans 15 amino acids. The V and J ends lost 2 bases and 3 bases respectively, with 14 bases between them. From germline, CDR1 is MNHEY and CDR2 SVGEGT. CDR3 DNA: TGTGCCAGCAGTTACCCGGCTTCTGTTATCTACGAGCAGTACTTC. Translated: CASSYPASVIYEQYF.